This T cell receptor (beta chain) was retrieved from a study of blood T cell repertoires in COVID-19. Study details: From the United States, Italy and Spain came samples of acute and convalescent COVID-19. Nucleic acid was either cDNA or gDNA, and it came from T cells, B-cell-depleted T cells, or PBMCs.

With V trimmed by 5 bases and J by 1 base, 2 bases remained unmatched. The germline V gene has CDR1 SGHTA and CDR2 FQGTGA. The CDR3 sequence is 15 residues long. Study processing details: Estimates of nucleated cell counts were drawn from the amplification of reference gene primers. The assay was immunoSEQ multiplex PCR, and TCRdb's table has in-frame clones only and misses some. V, J and clone size are those of that table, while D and trimming were read from the DNA. Here the sample spans over 200,000 clones, 70% to 90% being singletons. The J gene is TRBJ2-2, the V gene TRBV7-3; TRBD2 matches at 9 bases. The TCR sequence derives from a woman aged 18-29 years who had recovered from COVID-19. The sequenced material came from peripheral blood. The CDR3 sequence: CASSETSGNTGELFF. The DNA of the CDR3 is TGTGCCAGCAGCGAGACTAGCGGGAACACCGGGGAGCTGTTTTTT.